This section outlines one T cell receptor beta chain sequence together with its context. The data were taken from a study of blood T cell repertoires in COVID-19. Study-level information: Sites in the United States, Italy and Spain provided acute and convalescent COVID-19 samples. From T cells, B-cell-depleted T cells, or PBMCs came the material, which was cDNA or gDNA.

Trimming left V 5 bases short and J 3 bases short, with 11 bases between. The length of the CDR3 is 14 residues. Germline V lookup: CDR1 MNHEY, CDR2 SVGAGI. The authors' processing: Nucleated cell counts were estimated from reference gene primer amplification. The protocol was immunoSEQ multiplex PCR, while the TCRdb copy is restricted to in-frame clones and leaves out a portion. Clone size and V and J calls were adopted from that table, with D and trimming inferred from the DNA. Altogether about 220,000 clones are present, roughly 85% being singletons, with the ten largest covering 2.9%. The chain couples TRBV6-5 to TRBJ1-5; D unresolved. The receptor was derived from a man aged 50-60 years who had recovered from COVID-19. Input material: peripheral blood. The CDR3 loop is CASSSKQFNQPQHF. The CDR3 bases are TGTGCCAGCAGTAGTAAACAGTTCAATCAGCCCCAGCATTTT.